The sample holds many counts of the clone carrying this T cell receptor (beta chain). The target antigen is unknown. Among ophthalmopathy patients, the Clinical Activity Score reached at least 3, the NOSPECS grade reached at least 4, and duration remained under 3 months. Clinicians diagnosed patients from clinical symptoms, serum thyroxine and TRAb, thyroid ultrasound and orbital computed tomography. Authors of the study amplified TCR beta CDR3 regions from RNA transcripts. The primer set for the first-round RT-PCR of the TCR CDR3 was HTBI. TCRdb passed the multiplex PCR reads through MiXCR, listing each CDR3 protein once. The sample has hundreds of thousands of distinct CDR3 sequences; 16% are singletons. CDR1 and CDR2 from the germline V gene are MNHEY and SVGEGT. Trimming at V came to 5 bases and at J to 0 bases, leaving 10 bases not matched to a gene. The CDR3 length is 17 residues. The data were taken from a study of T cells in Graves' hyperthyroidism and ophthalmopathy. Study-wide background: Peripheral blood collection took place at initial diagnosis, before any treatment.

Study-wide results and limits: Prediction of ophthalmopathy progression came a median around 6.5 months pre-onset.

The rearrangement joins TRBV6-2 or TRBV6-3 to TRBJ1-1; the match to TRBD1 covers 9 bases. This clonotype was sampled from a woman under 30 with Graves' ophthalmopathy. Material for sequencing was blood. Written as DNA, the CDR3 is TGTGCCAGCAGTCTAGGGACAGGGAGCCTTCTGAACACTGAAGCTTTCTTT. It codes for CASSLGTGSLLNTEAFF.